This passage covers 5 T cell receptor beta chains from one sample sequenced in a study of molecular identifiers for immune sequencing clone quantification. In TCRdb, the PCR reads were re-called with MiXCR into one record per CDR3 protein. The sample shows some 320,000 distinct CDR3 sequences, roughly 24% of them seen only once. Sequencing was carried out using naive CD8+ T cells from blood, with Jurkat cell RNA spiked in. Subset here: FACS-sorted CD8+CD4-CCR7+CD45RA+ naive T cells. The receptors were sampled from a human donor in good health. Some libraries in this study had Jurkat cell RNA spiked in.

The V call is TRBV15, the J call TRBJ2-7; 7 bases are a match to TRBD2. J was trimmed by 7 bases and V by 3 bases; bases with no gene match: 6. This CDR3 spans 13 amino acids. Germline lookup yields CDR1 LNHNV and CDR2 YYDKDF (reference sequence). This CDR3 reads CATSRPRGLEQYF. For the CDR3, the DNA is TGTGCCACCAGCAGGCCGCGGGGGTTGGAGCAGTACTTC.

The rearrangement uses TRBV12-3 or TRBV12-4 and TRBJ2-7; D is unclear. The CDR3 spans 13 residues. V lost 5 bases and J 4 bases, leaving 12 bases between the germline ends. CDR3 protein: CASSGQIEYEQYF. For the CDR3, the DNA is TGTGCCAGCAGTGGGCAGATAGAGTACGAGCAGTACTTC.

Only a few counts were recorded for this clonotype. The genes are TRBV30 and TRBJ2-7; perhaps TRBD1 as D (6 bases). CDR1 GTSNPN and CDR2 SVGIG come from the germline V gene (reference sequence). Trimming cost V 0 bases and J 6 bases, with 12 bases left between them. This CDR3 region has 13 residues. CDR3 sequence reads: CAWSVITGREQYF. The CDR3 DNA sequence: TGTGCCTGGAGTGTAATCACAGGGCGCGAGCAGTACTTC. Variable domain in full (rest from reference TRBV30 and TRBJ2-7): SQTIHQWPATLVQPVGSPLSLECTVEGTSNPNLYWYRQAAGRGLQLLFYSVGIGQISSEVPQNLSASRPQDRQFILSSKKLLLSDSGFYLCAWSVITGREQYFGPGTRLTVT.

The rearrangement joins TRBV19 to TRBJ2-2; 8 positions agree with TRBD1. CDR3 length: 15 residues. The V and J ends lost 3 bases and 5 bases, in that order; junction bases with no gene match: 5. From germline, CDR1 is LNHDA and CDR2 SQIVND (reference sequence). CDR3 protein: CASSIWQGATGELFF. The CDR3, as DNA: TGTGCCAGTAGTATTTGGCAGGGGGCTACCGGGGAGCTGTTTTTT.

This clonotype was seen a handful of times. The CDR3 spells CSARMPSGANTGELFF. In DNA form, the CDR3 reads TGCAGTGCTAGAATGCCTAGCGGAGCGAACACCGGGGAGCTGTTTTTT. The V gene is TRBV20-1, the J gene TRBJ2-2, with 7 bases fitting TRBD2. V trimming: 2 bases; J trimming: 0 bases; junction bases outside the gene matches: 6. CDR1 DFQATT and CDR2 SNEGSKA come from the germline V gene (reference sequence). CDR3 size: 16 residues.